Below are 26 T cell receptor beta chains sequenced from a single sample in a study of blood T cell repertoires in COVID-19. Some clones are missing from TCRdb's copy, which holds only in-frame ones; the method was immunoSEQ multiplex PCR. Here the sample spans hundreds of thousands of clones, around 87% being singletons. The source material was PBMCs or T cells enriched from blood (not recorded which). Receptors were obtained from a man between 18 and 35 years old who had recovered from COVID-19.

The gene calls are TRBV28 and TRBJ1-2; perhaps TRBD1 as D (5 bases). The CDR3 spans 14 residues. Trimming removed 2 bases from V and 8 bases from J, with 15 bases in between. Germline CDR1 MDHEN, CDR2 SYDVKM. DNA of the CDR3: TGTGCCAGCAGTTTAAGACAGTCGGTAGGAGGCTACACCTTC. Amino acid sequence: CASSLRQSVGGYTF.

DNA for the CDR3: TGTGCCAGCACCCTGAACCCCAGCTCCTACGAGCAGTACTTC. It yields the protein CASTLNPSSYEQYF. The V and J genes are TRBV5-4 and TRBJ2-7; D is uncertain. Germline CDR1 is SGHNT and CDR2 is YYREEE (reference sequence). V shed 6 bases and J shed 0 bases, with 13 bases lying between them. This CDR3 has 14 amino acids.

The table lists this clone with a count of one. The chain has TRBV4-3 and TRBJ2-1, with unresolved D. The CDR3 has 15 residues. From germline, CDR1 is LGHNA and CDR2 YSLEER. V shed 1 base and J shed 5 bases, with 12 bases lying between them. Here the CDR3 reads CASSQGITYDNEQFF. The CDR3 DNA reads TGCGCCAGCAGCCAAGGAATAACCTACGACAATGAGCAGTTCTTC.

This chain connects TRBV5-4 to TRBJ2-2; D uncertain. Germline CDR1 is SGHNT and CDR2 is YYREEE (reference sequence). V shed 0 bases and J shed 1 base, with 4 bases lying between them. The CDR3 has 14 residues. The CDR3 reads CASSLGQNTGELFF. The CDR3 nucleotides are TGTGCCAGCAGCTTGGGGCAGAACACCGGGGAGCTGTTTTTT.

This rearrangement joins TRBV7-9 to TRBJ1-4, with 7 nucleotides matching TRBD1. Germline CDR1 SEHNR, CDR2 FQNEAQ (reference sequence). The CDR3 extends over 17 amino acids. The junction had 11 bases not matched to a gene; V was cut back by 3 bases and J by 4 bases. CDR3 in DNA: TGTGCCAGCAGCTTGGACCTGACAGGGCGATTTAATGAAAAACTGTTTTTT. Translated: CASSLDLTGRFNEKLFF. Using reference TRBV7-9 and TRBJ1-4 for the parts outside the CDR3, the full variable domain is DTGVSQNPRHKITKRGQNVTFRCDPISEHNRLYWYRQTLGQGPEFLTYFQNEAQLEKSRLLSDRFSAERPKGSFSTLEIQRTEQGDSAMYLCASSLDLTGRFNEKLFFGSGTQLSVL.

CDR3 coding DNA: TGTGCCAGCAGTTCCCGAACACAGGGTCTCGGCTATGGCTACACCTTC. Translated, it gives CASSSRTQGLGYGYTF. The chain is built from TRBV6-6 and TRBJ1-2; D might be TRBD1 (6 bases). Trimming stripped 4 bases from V and 4 bases from J, with 19 bases between. Per the germline V gene, CDR1 is MNHNY and CDR2 is SVGAGI (reference sequence). CDR3 length equals 16 residues.

This chain links TRBV4-3 with TRBJ2-7; possibly TRBD1 for D (5 bases). The CDR3 is 15 amino acids. V was shortened by 0 bases and J by 1 base, with 10 bases between the two germline ends. Per germline, CDR1 LGHNA and CDR2 YSLEER. In DNA form, the CDR3 reads TGCGCCAGCAGCCAAGATAGAACAGGATCCTACGAGCAGTACTTC. Protein: CASSQDRTGSYEQYF.

J is TRBJ1-1 and V is TRBV18, with D perhaps TRBD1 (6 bases). The CDR3 totals 17 residues. Germline V lookup: CDR1 KGHSH, CDR2 LQKENI. Trimming took 1 base from V and 3 from J, leaving 18 bases between them. CDR3 in amino acids: CASSPRGRGLGDTEAFF. The CDR3 region has the DNA TGTGCCAGCTCACCACGGGGGCGCGGTCTCGGAGACACTGAAGCTTTCTTT.

This rearrangement joins TRBV11-1 to TRBJ1-4, with D perhaps TRBD1 (6 bases). This CDR3 is built from 15 residues. Germline V gives CDR1 SGHAT, CDR2 FQDESV (reference sequence). V was trimmed by 4 bases and J by 5 bases, leaving 14 bases between them. The CDR3 DNA sequence: TGTGCCAGCAGCTATACCACAGGGTTGAATGAAAAACTGTTTTTT. It translates to CASSYTTGLNEKLFF.

The chain recombines TRBV14 with TRBJ1-1; 7 bases are a match to TRBD1. The ends lost 4 bases at V and 1 base at J; junction bases unmatched: 3. The CDR3 has 14 residues. Germline CDR1 is SGHDN and CDR2 is FVKESK. The CDR3 bases are TGTGCCAGCAGCCCGACAGGGAAGAACACTGAAGCTTTCTTT. Its translation: CASSPTGKNTEAFF.

The gene calls are TRBV5-4 and TRBJ2-1; TRBD1 matches 9 bases. The V segment lost 2 bases and the J segment 9 bases; nucleotides outside the gene matches: 12. This CDR3 has 16 residues. Germline V gene lookup returns CDR1 SGHNT and CDR2 YYREEE (reference sequence). CDR3 nucleotide sequence: TGTGCCAGCAGCTTAAGACAGGGGGGATTAGTTAGTGAGCAGTTCTTC. Translation: CASSLRQGGLVSEQFF.

The V and J genes are TRBV7-8 and TRBJ1-2; 7 nucleotides match TRBD1. Trimming at V came to 5 bases and at J to 2 bases, leaving 8 bases not matched to a gene. The germline gives CDR1 SGHVS, CDR2 FQNEAQ. This CDR3 is 15 amino acids long. CDR3 nucleotides: TGTGCCAGCAGCAATCGTTTGACAGGGAACTATGGCTACACCTTC. As protein: CASSNRLTGNYGYTF.

In this sample, this clone turned up once. The chain uses TRBV18 and TRBJ2-7, with TRBD2 matching 8 bases. In germline, CDR1 is KGHSH, CDR2 LQKENI. The CDR3 covers 16 residues. V lost 0 bases to trimming and J lost 3 bases; unmatched junction nucleotides: 7. As DNA, the CDR3 is TGTGCCAGCTCACCACCAGGTACTAGCGGAAGCTACGAGCAGTACTTC. Amino acids: CASSPPGTSGSYEQYF.

Details on this clone: The sample contains more than one DNA sequence encoding this CDR3. The chain employs TRBV7-9 and TRBJ1-1; tentative D call: TRBD1 (5 bases). Germline CDR1 reads SEHNR; CDR2 reads FQNEAQ (reference sequence). The CDR3 is made up of 14 amino acids. V was pared by 1 base and J by 2 bases, with 8 bases between. The CDR3 DNA reads TGTGCCAGCAGCTTAGTGGGGGGTAACACTGAAGCTTTCTTT. Protein sequence: CASSLVGGNTEAFF.

The chain links TRBV11-2 to TRBJ2-7; 9 bases are shared with TRBD2. The germline V gene encodes CDR1 SGHAT and CDR2 FQNNGV. The CDR3 has 14 residues. V trimming: 5 bases; J trimming: 7 bases; junction bases outside the gene matches: 9. CDR3 bases: TGTGCCAGCAGCCCTCGTGGCGGGAGGGTAGAGCAGTACTTC. This gives the protein CASSPRGGRVEQYF.

The chain employs TRBV5-1 and TRBJ2-7; TRBD1 is a possible D gene (8 bases). Trimming took 1 base from V and 4 from J, leaving 12 bases between them. Germline values: CDR1 SGHRS, CDR2 YFSETQ. CDR3 size: 14 residues. The DNA for the CDR3 is TGCGCCAGCAGCTTGACAGGGGGGGATTACGAGCAGTACTTC. Translating it yields CASSLTGGDYEQYF.

The rearrangement joins TRBV14 to TRBJ2-7; D might be TRBD1 (6 bases). Germline loops: CDR1 SGHDN, CDR2 FVKESK. V was clipped by 5 bases and J by 1 base, with 9 bases between them. The CDR3 totals 13 residues. The CDR3 loop is CASSKQGSYEQYF. The CDR3 coding sequence is TGTGCCAGCAGCAAACAGGGATCCTACGAGCAGTACTTC.

The chain links TRBV7-9 to TRBJ1-4; D might be TRBD1 (6 bases). The V end lost 1 base, the J end lost 5 bases, and 11 bases lay between the germline ends. The germline CDR1 and CDR2 sequences are SEHNR and FQNEAQ (reference sequence). There are 15 residues in the CDR3. CDR3 sequence reads: CASSLETGINEKLFF. The CDR3 DNA is TGTGCCAGCAGCTTAGAAACAGGGATCAATGAAAAACTGTTTTTT. Combining the CDR3 with reference TRBV7-9 and TRBJ1-4 gives the whole variable domain DTGVSQNPRHKITKRGQNVTFRCDPISEHNRLYWYRQTLGQGPEFLTYFQNEAQLEKSRLLSDRFSAERPKGSFSTLEIQRTEQGDSAMYLCASSLETGINEKLFFGSGTQLSVL.

This clone has only one observation. The rearrangement joins TRBV10-3 to TRBJ1-2; 7 positions match TRBD1. V shed 3 bases and J 8 bases; nucleotides not matched to a gene: 6. The CDR3 loop spans 13 amino acids. Germline assignment: CDR1 ENHRY and CDR2 SYGVKD. The CDR3 DNA is TGTGCCATCAGTGAATTGACAGGGATGGGCTACACCTTC. Protein product: CAISELTGMGYTF.

V and J are TRBV12-5 and TRBJ1-5; TRBD1 is a possible D gene (6 bases). Germline CDR1 LGHNT, CDR2 FRNRAP. The ends were cut back, 5 bases at V and 3 bases at J, with 11 bases in the middle. This CDR3 comprises 14 residues. CDR3 sequence reads: CASGGGQINQPQHF. The CDR3 region has the DNA TGTGCTAGTGGTGGTGGACAGATCAATCAGCCCCAGCATTTT.

This chain connects TRBV7-9 to TRBJ2-7, with 8 positions matching TRBD1. V shed 5 bases and J 2 bases; nucleotides not matched to a gene: 2. This CDR3 has 13 residues. Per germline, CDR1 SEHNR and CDR2 FQNEAQ (reference sequence). The CDR3 sequence: CASSRQGPYEQYF. CDR3 nucleotides: TGTGCCAGCAGCAGACAGGGGCCCTACGAGCAGTACTTC.

The chain combines TRBV4-1 with TRBJ2-1, with TRBD1 identical over 7 bases. CDR1 is MGHRA, CDR2 YSYEKL, per germline. This CDR3 spans 13 amino acids. V was pared by 3 bases and J by 4 bases, with 0 bases of the junction left unmatched. This chain's CDR3 is CASSQGQYNEQFF. The CDR3, as DNA: TGCGCCAGCAGCCAGGGACAGTACAATGAGCAGTTCTTC.

The chain carries TRBV2 and TRBJ1-1; 8 bases are shared with TRBD1. Germline CDR1 and CDR2: SNHLY and FYNNEI. J gave up 1 base and V 1 base, and 2 bases lay outside the gene matches. The CDR3 is 15 residues long. CDR3 protein: CASSEGGTGNTEAFF. CDR3 coding DNA: TGTGCCAGCAGTGAAGGCGGGACAGGGAACACTGAAGCTTTCTTT.

The chain joins TRBV5-4 to TRBJ2-7, with D unclear. V gave up 0 bases and J gave up 6 bases, with 16 bases separating them. CDR1 and CDR2 from the germline V gene are SGHNT and YYREEE (reference sequence). The CDR3 consists of 15 residues. The chain's CDR3 is CASSLGGSRNVEQYF. The CDR3 DNA is TGTGCCAGCAGCTTGGGAGGTAGTCGGAATGTCGAGCAGTACTTC.

The count of this clone is one. The V call is TRBV6-5, the J call TRBJ2-3, with TRBD1 identical over 7 bases. The CDR3 has 16 amino acids. The germline CDR1 and CDR2 sequences are MNHEY and SVGAGI. With 0 bases clipped from V and 2 bases from J, the junction kept 5 bases outside the gene matches. CDR3 loop: CASSYSTGATTDTQYF. Here the CDR3 DNA reads TGTGCCAGCAGTTACTCTACAGGGGCCACCACAGATACGCAGTATTTT.

The chain has TRBV28 and TRBJ2-2, with 14 bases aligning to TRBD2. In germline, CDR1 is MDHEN, CDR2 SYDVKM. The CDR3 totals 17 residues. V lost 2 bases, J lost 6 bases, and 5 bases stayed unmatched. The CDR3 DNA reads as TGTGCCAGCAGTTTAGCAGGACTAGCGGGAGGAGCCGGGGAGCTGTTTTTT. Protein product: CASSLAGLAGGAGELFF. The variable domain in full, with the rest retrieved from reference TRBV28 and TRBJ2-2, is DVKVTQSSRYLVKRTGEKVFLECVQDMDHENMFWYRQDPGLGLRLIYFSYDVKMKEKGDIPEGYSVSREKKERFSLILESASTNQTSMYLCASSLAGLAGGAGELFFGEGSRLTVL.